These 10 T cell receptor beta chains were sequenced from one sample in a study of CD8+CD57+ T cells in acquired aplastic anemia. Sequenced patients had shown CD8+CD57+ cell expansion by flow cytometry. The use of genomic DNA as template underpinned the TCR beta VDJ and CDR3 profiling. One entry per CDR3 protein results from TCRdb running MiXCR on the reads. This sample yields around 170,000 distinct CDR3 sequences, of which around 45% are seen a single time; about 9.7% belongs to the top ten. The specimen was sorted CD4+, CD8+, or CD8+CD57+ T cells (not recorded which) from PBMCs. The receptors derive from a human donor with aplastic anemia.

This clonotype was counted ten times or more. The gene calls are TRBV2 and TRBJ2-5; no clear D gene. Trimming pared 8 bases from V and 3 bases from J, leaving 10 bases between. The CDR3 length is 12 residues. The germline V gene encodes CDR1 SNHLY and CDR2 FYNNEI. DNA for the CDR3: TGTGCCAGCGAATCGGACGAAGAGACCCAGTACTTC. Its translation is CASESDEETQYF.

V usage is TRBV2 and J usage is TRBJ2-7; 8 bases are a match to TRBD1. The CDR3 runs 14 residues. V trimming: 6 bases; J trimming: 4 bases; junction bases outside the gene matches: 8. The germline V gene has CDR1 SNHLY and CDR2 FYNNEI. CDR3 sequence: CASREDRAEYEQYF. Written as DNA, the CDR3 is TGTGCCAGCAGAGAGGACAGGGCTGAGTACGAGCAGTACTTC.

The chain links TRBV11-2 to TRBJ2-7, with 16 bases matching TRBD2. CDR3 length: 16 residues. Germline V gene sequence: CDR1 SGHAT, CDR2 FQNNGV. Germline trimming cut 5 bases from V and 9 bases from J; bases unmatched to any gene: 10. This CDR3 reads CASSPGLAGGPGGQYF. CDR3 bases: TGTGCCAGCAGCCCGGGACTAGCGGGAGGGCCGGGGGGGCAGTACTTC.

This clonotype was detected only a few times. This chain links TRBV7-9 with TRBJ2-5; D is unclear. Germline V gene sequence: CDR1 SEHNR, CDR2 FQNEAQ (reference sequence). This CDR3 contains 13 residues. V gave up 3 bases and J gave up 5 bases, with 10 bases separating them. As DNA, the CDR3 is TGTGCCAGCAGCTTCAAGGGTGGGGAGACCCAGTACTTC. It translates to CASSFKGGETQYF.

Concerning this clonotype itself: The germline gene is not matched at one end of the junction; a read error may be the cause. The chain links TRBV25-1 to TRBJ1-4; D possibly corresponds to TRBD1 (6 bases). The CDR3 covers 15 residues. The germline V gene encodes CDR1 MGHDK and CDR2 SYGVNS. Here the CDR3 reads CASSESGARNEKLFF. The CDR3 region has the DNA TGTGCCAGCAGTGAATCGGGGGCGCGTAATGAAAAGCTGTTTTTT.

This clonotype was seen repeatedly, ten times or more. The CDR3 DNA follows: TGTGCCAGCACCGTGGCTACCAATGAGCAGTTCTTC. Translating gives CASTVATNEQFF. This chain connects TRBV2 to TRBJ2-1; unclear D gene. Trimming took off 7 bases at V and 6 bases at J, with 10 bases between the two ends. The CDR3 runs 12 residues. Per germline, CDR1 SNHLY and CDR2 FYNNEI.

V is TRBV2 and J is TRBJ1-3; D gene unclear. The CDR3 runs 15 residues. The germline CDR1 and CDR2 sequences are SNHLY and FYNNEI. The V and J ends lost 1 base and 1 base respectively, with 8 bases between them. In nucleotides, the CDR3 is TGTGCCAGCAGTGAAGGAAGGGTGTCTGGAAACACCATATATTTT. The encoded protein is CASSEGRVSGNTIYF.

At least ten counts were recorded for this clonotype. The gene calls are TRBV19 and TRBJ2-3; D is uncertain. V gave up 0 bases and J gave up 3 bases, with 4 bases separating them. This CDR3 spans 13 amino acids. Per germline, CDR1 LNHDA and CDR2 SQIVND (reference sequence). The DNA for the CDR3 is TGTGCCAGTAGTATAGATCGGACAGATACGCAGTATTTT. This codes for CASSIDRTDTQYF.

Many counts were recorded for this clonotype. This chain uses TRBV2 with TRBJ2-7; no firm D call. Trimming took off 4 bases at V and 3 bases at J, with 7 bases between the two ends. The CDR3 has 12 amino acids. Germline loops: CDR1 SNHLY, CDR2 FYNNEI. CDR3 loop: CASSGRFYEQYF. The CDR3 bases are TGTGCCAGCAGTGGTAGGTTCTACGAGCAGTACTTC.

In the case of this clonotype: A read error may be the cause here, since a much bigger clone is one base away. The rearrangement uses TRBV11-2 and TRBJ2-1; 12 positions agree with TRBD2. The germline gives CDR1 SGHAT, CDR2 FQNNGV. The CDR3 extends over 16 amino acids. The trim removed 5 bases at V and 13 bases at J, leaving 15 bases unmatched. CDR3 amino acids: CASSPTSGSGPETQFF. In DNA, the CDR3 is TGTGCCAGCAGCCCGACTAGCGGGAGTGGCCCAGAGACCCAGTTCTTC.